The TCR beta chain described here comes from a study of cytomegalovirus exposure and HLA in healthy donors. About this clone itself: Antigen specificity is unknown.

Overall study results and limits: Trimming of TCR beta V- and J-genes showed a link, identified in a later analysis, to a missense DCLRE1C variant. Rarity marked most TCR sequences, yet some public TCRs occurred in many donors. In a later analysis, across HLA loci, associated TCR counts were highest for DRB1, lowest for HLA-C.

PCR employed 60 Vbeta and 13 Jbeta primers. TCRdb's copy holds only in-frame clones and misses some; the assay was immunoSEQ multiplex PCR. The sample includes 75,000 to 90,000 clones, about 9.4% seen only once; the top ten take over 20%. Material: PBMCs. The receptor was derived from a man aged 60-69 years in good health and CMV-seropositive.

In DNA form, the CDR3 reads TGTGCCATCAGTGAGAAACAGAACTATGGCTACACCTTC. It yields the protein CAISEKQNYGYTF. The V gene is TRBV10-3, the J gene TRBJ1-2; D call uncertain. The V end lost 2 bases, the J end lost 2 bases, and 6 bases lay between the germline ends. Germline V gene sequence: CDR1 ENHRY, CDR2 SYGVKD. This CDR3 comprises 13 residues.